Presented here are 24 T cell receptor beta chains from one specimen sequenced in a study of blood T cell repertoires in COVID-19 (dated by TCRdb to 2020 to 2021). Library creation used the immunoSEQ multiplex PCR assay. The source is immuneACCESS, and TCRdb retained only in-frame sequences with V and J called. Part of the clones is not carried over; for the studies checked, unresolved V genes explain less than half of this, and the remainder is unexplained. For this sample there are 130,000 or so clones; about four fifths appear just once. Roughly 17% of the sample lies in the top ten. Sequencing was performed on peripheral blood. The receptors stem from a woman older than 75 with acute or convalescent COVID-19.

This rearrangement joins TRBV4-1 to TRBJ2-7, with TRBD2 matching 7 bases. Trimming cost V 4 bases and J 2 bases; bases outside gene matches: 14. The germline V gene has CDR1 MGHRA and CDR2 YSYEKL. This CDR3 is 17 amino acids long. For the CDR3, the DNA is TGCGCCAGCAGCCCAAGTTGGGTGGGGACTAAAACCTACGAGCAGTACTTC. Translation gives CASSPSWVGTKTYEQYF.

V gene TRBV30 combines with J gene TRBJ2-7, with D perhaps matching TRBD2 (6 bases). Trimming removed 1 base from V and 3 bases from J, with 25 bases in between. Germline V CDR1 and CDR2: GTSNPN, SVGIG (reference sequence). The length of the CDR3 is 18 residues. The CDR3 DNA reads TGTGCCTGGAGTGGAGCCAAACTCGCGGGGTCGGGGAGCTACGAGCAGTACTTC. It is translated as CAWSGAKLAGSGSYEQYF. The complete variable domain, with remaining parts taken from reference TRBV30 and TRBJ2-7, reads SQTIHQWPATLVQPVGSPLSLECTVEGTSNPNLYWYRQAAGRGLQLLFYSVGIGQISSEVPQNLSASRPQDRQFILSSKKLLLSDSGFYLCAWSGAKLAGSGSYEQYFGPGTRLTVT.

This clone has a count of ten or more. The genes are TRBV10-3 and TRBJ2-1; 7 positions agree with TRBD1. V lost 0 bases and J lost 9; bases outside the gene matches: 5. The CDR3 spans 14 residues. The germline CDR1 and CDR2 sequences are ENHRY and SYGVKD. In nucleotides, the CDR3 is TGTGCCATCAGTGAGTCGCGACAGGGAATTGAGCAGTTCTTC. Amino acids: CAISESRQGIEQFF.

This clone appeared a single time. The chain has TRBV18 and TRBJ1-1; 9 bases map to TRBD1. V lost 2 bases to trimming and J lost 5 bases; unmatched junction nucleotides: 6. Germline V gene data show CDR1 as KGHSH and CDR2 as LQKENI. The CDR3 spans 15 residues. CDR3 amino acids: CASSPYRGRGTEAFF. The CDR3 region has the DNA TGTGCCAGCTCACCATACAGGGGGCGTGGTACTGAAGCTTTCTTT.

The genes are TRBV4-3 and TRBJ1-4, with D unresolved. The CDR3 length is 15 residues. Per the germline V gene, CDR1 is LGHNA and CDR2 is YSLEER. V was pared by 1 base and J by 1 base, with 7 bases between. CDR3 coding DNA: TGCGCCAGCAGCCAAGGTAGTGGAACTAATGAAAAACTGTTTTTT. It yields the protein CASSQGSGTNEKLFF.

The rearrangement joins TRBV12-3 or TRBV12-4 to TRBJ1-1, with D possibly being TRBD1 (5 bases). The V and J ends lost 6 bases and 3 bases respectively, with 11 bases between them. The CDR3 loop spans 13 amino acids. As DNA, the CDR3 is TGTGCCAGCAGAGATGACAGAGACACTGAAGCTTTCTTT. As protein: CASRDDRDTEAFF.

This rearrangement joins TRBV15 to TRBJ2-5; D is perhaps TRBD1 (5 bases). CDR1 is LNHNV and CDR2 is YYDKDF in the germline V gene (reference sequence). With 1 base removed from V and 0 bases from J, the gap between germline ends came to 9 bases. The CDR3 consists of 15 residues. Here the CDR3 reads CATSRVQGYQETQYF. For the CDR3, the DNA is TGTGCCACCAGCAGAGTCCAGGGCTACCAAGAGACCCAGTACTTC.

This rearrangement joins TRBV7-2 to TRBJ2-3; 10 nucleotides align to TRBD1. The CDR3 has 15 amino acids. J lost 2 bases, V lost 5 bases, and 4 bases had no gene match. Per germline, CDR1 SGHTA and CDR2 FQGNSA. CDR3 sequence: CASSLGQGHTDTQYF. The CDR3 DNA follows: TGTGCCAGCAGCCTGGGACAGGGGCACACAGATACGCAGTATTTT.

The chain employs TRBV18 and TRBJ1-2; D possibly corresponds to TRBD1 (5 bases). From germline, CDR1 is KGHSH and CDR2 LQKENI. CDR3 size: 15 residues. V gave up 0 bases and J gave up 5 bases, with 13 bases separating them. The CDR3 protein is CASSPPLGGMYGYTF. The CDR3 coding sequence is TGTGCCAGCTCACCACCTTTGGGGGGAATGTATGGCTACACCTTC.

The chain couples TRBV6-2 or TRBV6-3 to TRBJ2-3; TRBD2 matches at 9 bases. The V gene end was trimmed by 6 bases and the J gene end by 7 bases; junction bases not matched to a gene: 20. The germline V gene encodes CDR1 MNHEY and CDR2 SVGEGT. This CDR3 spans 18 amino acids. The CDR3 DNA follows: TGTGCCAGCAGCGTCTCCGTCGGGGCTAGCGGGGCCGTGCATACGCAGTATTTT. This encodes CASSVSVGASGAVHTQYF.

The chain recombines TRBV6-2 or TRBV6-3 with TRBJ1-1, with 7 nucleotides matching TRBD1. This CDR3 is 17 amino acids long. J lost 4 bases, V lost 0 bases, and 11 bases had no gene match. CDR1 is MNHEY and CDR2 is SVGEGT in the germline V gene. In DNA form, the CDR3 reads TGTGCCAGCAGTTACTCCATCGCCGACAGGGCCGGCACTGAAGCTTTCTTT. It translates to CASSYSIADRAGTEAFF.

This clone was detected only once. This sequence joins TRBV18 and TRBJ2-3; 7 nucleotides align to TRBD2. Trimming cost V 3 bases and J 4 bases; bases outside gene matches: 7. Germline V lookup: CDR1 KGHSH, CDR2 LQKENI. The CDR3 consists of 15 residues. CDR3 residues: CASSPVGGPPDTQYF. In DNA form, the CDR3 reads TGTGCCAGCTCACCTGTGGGAGGGCCTCCAGATACGCAGTATTTT.

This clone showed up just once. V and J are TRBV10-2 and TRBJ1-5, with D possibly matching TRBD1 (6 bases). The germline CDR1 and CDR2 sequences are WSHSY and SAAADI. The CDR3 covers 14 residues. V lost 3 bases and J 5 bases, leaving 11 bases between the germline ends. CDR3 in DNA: TGCGCCAGCAGTGACCCAGGGGTCTATCAGCCCCAGCATTTT. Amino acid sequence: CASSDPGVYQPQHF.

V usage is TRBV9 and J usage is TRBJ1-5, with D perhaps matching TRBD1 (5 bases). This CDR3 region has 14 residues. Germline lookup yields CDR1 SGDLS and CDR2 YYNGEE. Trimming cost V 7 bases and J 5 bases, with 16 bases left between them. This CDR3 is CASGGTEVYQPQHF. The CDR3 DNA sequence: TGTGCCAGCGGAGGGACGGAGGTTTATCAGCCCCAGCATTTT.

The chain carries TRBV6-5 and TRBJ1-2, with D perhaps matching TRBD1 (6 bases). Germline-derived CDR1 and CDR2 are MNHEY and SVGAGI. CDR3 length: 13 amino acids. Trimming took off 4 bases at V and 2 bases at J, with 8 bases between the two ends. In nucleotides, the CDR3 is TGTGCCAGCAGTTTCGGGACAAACTATGGCTACACCTTC. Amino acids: CASSFGTNYGYTF.

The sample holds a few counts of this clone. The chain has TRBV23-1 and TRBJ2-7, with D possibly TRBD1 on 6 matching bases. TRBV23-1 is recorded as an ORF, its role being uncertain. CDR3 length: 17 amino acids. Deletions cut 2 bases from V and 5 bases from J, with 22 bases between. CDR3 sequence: CASSQGLDRCSVHEQYF. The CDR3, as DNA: TGCGCCAGCAGTCAAGGGTTAGACAGGTGCTCGGTCCACGAGCAGTACTTC.

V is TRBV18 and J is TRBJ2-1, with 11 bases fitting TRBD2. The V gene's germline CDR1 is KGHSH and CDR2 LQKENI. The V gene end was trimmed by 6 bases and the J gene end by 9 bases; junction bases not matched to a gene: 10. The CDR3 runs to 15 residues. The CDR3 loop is CASSGALAGGSEQFF. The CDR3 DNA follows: TGTGCCAGCTCGGGGGCGCTAGCGGGAGGAAGTGAGCAGTTCTTC.

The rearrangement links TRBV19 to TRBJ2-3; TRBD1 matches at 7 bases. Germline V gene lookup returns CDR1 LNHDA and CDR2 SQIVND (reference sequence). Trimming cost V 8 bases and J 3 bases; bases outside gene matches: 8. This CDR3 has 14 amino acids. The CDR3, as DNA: TGTGCCAGTCAACCGACAGGGACAACAGATACGCAGTATTTT. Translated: CASQPTGTTDTQYF. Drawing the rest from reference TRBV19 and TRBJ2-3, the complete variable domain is DGGITQSPKYLFRKEGQNVTLSCEQNLNHDAMYWYRQDPGQGLRLIYYSQIVNDFQKGDIAEGYSVSREKKESFPLTVTSAQKNPTAFYLCASQPTGTTDTQYFGPGTRLTVL.

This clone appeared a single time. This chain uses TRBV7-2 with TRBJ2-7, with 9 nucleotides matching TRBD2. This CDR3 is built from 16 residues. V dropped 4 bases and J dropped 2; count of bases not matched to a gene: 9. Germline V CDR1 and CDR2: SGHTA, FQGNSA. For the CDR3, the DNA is TGTGCCAGCAGCTCGACAGGGCGGGAGGGTCCCTACGAGCAGTACTTC. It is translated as CASSSTGREGPYEQYF.

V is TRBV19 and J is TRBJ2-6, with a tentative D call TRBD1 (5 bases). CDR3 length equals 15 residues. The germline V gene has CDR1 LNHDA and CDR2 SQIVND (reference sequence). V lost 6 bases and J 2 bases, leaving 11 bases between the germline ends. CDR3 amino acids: CASRVQGAGANVLTF. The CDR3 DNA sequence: TGTGCCAGTAGGGTTCAGGGTGCTGGGGCCAACGTCCTGACTTTC.

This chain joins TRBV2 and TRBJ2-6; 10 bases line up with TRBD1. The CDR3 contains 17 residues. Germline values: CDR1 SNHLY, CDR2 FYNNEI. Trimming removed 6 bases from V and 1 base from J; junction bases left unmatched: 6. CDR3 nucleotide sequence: TGTGCCAGCAGCCGGGACAGGGGAGGGTCTGGGGCCAACGTCCTGACTTTC. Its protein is CASSRDRGGSGANVLTF.

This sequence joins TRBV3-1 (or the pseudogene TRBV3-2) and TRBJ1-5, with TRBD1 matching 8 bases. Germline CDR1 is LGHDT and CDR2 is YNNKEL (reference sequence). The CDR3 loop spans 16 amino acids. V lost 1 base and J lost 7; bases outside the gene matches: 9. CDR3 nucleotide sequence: TGTGCCAGCAGCCAAGGGAGGACAGGGCCCGGACAGCCCCAGCATTTT. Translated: CASSQGRTGPGQPQHF.

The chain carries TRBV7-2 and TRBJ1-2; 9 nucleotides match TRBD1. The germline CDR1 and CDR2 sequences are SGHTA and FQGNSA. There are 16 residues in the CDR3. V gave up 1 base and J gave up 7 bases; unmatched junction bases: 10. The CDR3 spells CASSLGGTGRWGGYTF. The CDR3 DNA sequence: TGTGCCAGCAGCTTAGGAGGGACAGGGCGTTGGGGTGGCTACACCTTC.

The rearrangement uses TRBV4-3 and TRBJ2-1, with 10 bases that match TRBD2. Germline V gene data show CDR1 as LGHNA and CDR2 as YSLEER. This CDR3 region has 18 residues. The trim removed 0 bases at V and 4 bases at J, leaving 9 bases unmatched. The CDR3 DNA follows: TGCGCCAGCAGCCAAGATGCGAATGAACTAGCGGGGTACAATGAGCAGTTCTTC. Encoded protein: CASSQDANELAGYNEQFF.